This T cell receptor beta chain was sequenced for a study of Graves' ophthalmopathy and Graves' hyperthyroidism. RNA transcripts were the source from which TCR beta CDR3 regions were amplified. First-round RT-PCR employed HTBI primers, with a second-round multiplex PCR after it. MiXCR, run by TCRdb on the multiplex PCR reads, gives a single entry per CDR3 protein. The table lists about 740,000 distinct CDR3 sequences, 40% of them singletons, with 44% in the top ten. This CDR3 spans 15 amino acids. V lost 3 bases and J 5 bases, leaving 14 bases between the germline ends. This clonotype was counted a few times.

Source material: peripheral blood. This chain joins TRBV12-3 or TRBV12-4 and TRBJ1-5; D remains ambiguous. This clonotype was obtained from an adult man with Graves' ophthalmopathy. CDR3 sequence (DNA): TGTGCCAGCAGTTTTACGAGTTGGGCCGATCAGCCCCAGCATTTT. This translates into CASSFTSWADQPQHF.